A selection of T cell receptor beta chains follows, all from one sample in a study of T cells in tumors after PD-1 blockade. Assay used: immunoSEQ multiplex PCR; TCRdb lists only in-frame clones, some missing. This sample yields around 45,000 clones, of which under 85% are seen a single time; approximately 8.3% belongs to the top ten. Sample: PBMCs, taken before anti-PD-1 therapy. These receptors all stem from a human donor with advanced basal cell or squamous cell carcinoma (not recorded which). CDR3s include the opening cysteine and the closing phenylalanine or tryptophan. Expanded clones get a size class; other rows say once, few or many, or leave the size out.

>TRBJ1-1|once|TRBV19
CASTWAWNTEAFF
>TRBJ2-7|.|TRBV5-1
CASRPTGQGGYEQYF
>TRBJ1-1|once|TRBV7-9
CASSGGYTEAFF
>TRBJ2-7|.|TRBV29-1
CSVISGQGGYEQYF
>TRBJ2-3|.|TRBV6-5
CASIAGDTDTQYF
>TRBJ1-2|.|TRBV5-1
CASSLDQETNYGYTF
>TRBJ1-2|.|TRBV5-1
CASSPTPKVYGYTF
>TRBJ2-1|.|TRBV12-3/TRBV12-4
CASSFGQYNEQFF
>TRBJ2-3|.|TRBV5-1
CASSRFGGTDTQYF
>TRBJ2-3|once|TRBV5-6
CASSLAGLAEADTQYF
>TRBJ2-5|.|TRBV5-1
CASSLVGIGGETQYF
>TRBJ2-1|.|TRBV7-7
CASSPRTSGRANEQFF
>TRBJ1-4|.|TRBV19
CASSSAGTGNEKLFF
>TRBJ1-2|.|TRBV7-9
CASSLDGDYYGYTF
>TRBJ1-5|.|TRBV10-1
CASERGKQPQHF
>TRBJ1-1|.|TRBV2
CANSLTGWNTEAFF
>TRBJ2-7|.|TRBV28
CASSFGAGVDEQYF
>TRBJ2-6|.|TRBV28
CATSRGIRSGANVLTF
>TRBJ2-1|.|TRBV20-1
CSASGGGRGYNEQFF
>TRBJ1-2|.|TRBV13
CASSLSGSYGYTF
>TRBJ2-4|.|TRBV6-5
CASSSTGEAKNIQYF
>TRBJ2-2|.|TRBV19
CASTRDRPNTGELFF
>TRBJ2-5|.|TRBV5-6
CASSLPDRVETQYF
>TRBJ1-2|.|TRBV6-1
CASSELFAGVSGYTF
>TRBJ1-2|.|TRBV12-3/TRBV12-4
CASSLRQGDGYTF
>TRBJ1-3|.|TRBV6-6
CASSYPQGSGNTIYF
>TRBJ2-6|.|TRBV5-1
CASSPGTASGANVLTF
>TRBJ1-4|.|TRBV12-3/TRBV12-4
CASSSGGNEKLFF
>TRBJ1-1|.|TRBV5-5
CASSQSGTGGKAFF
>TRBJ2-7|.|TRBV7-8
CASSLYGMGAETYEQYF
>TRBJ2-7|.|TRBV29-1
CSVKYGVDEQYF
>TRBJ1-5|.|TRBV5-5
CASSVTPGQSYYSNQPQHF
>TRBJ1-4|.|TRBV4-1
CASSQEDSPSASDWEKLFF
>TRBJ1-4|.|TRBV6-6
CASRRLQGARIEKLFF
>TRBJ1-1|.|TRBV12-3/TRBV12-4
CASSSTSVAEAFF
>TRBJ2-7|once|TRBV5-1
CASSQRPDNSYEQYF
>TRBJ2-3|.|TRBV20-1
CSASRLAGDNTDTQYF
>TRBJ1-5|.|TRBV5-3
CARSLVGPGGFQPQHF
>TRBJ2-5|.|TRBV3-1/TRBV3-2
CASSRGGASGETQYF
>TRBJ2-1|.|TRBV11-3
CASSFGGSSYNEQFF
>TRBJ1-2|.|TRBV6-5
CASSPLGQGYGYTF
>TRBJ1-1|.|TRBV27
CASGPRPLNTEAFF
>TRBJ1-4|.|TRBV7-9
CASSPGVANEKLFF